Listed below are T cell receptor beta chains from one sample, sequenced in a study of T cell repertoires in cytomegalovirus infection. TCRdb fed the reads into MiXCR, producing one record per CDR3 protein. The top ten clones hold about 12% of a sample with approximately 770,000 distinct CDR3 sequences, 25% to 35% of them seen once. The antigens of these receptors remain unknown. The material was cultured CD8+ T cells from PBMCs, obtained from culture after CMV antigen stimulation. These receptors were obtained from a human donor in good health (CMV status not recorded). Some clones in this sample may be carry-over from other donors' samples. Both conserved end residues are part of each CDR3. A D gene is named only where the DNA matches it firmly. The listing skips clone size in some rows; elsewhere it reads once, few, many or a size class.

size	V	J	D	DNA	CDR3
few	TRBV7-6	TRBJ1-2	-	TGTGCCAGCAGCGAACCCAAGGTGAACTATGGCTACACCTTC	CASSEPKVNYGYTF
few	TRBV6-1	TRBJ1-2	-	TGTGCCAGCAGTGAAGGGTTCAGGGCATATGGCTACACCTTC	CASSEGFRAYGYTF
once	TRBV29-1	TRBJ2-1	-	TGCAGCGTTGAGGGGTACGGATACAATGAGCAGTTCTTC	CSVEGYGYNEQFF
once	TRBV2	TRBJ1-4	-	TGTGCCAGCAGTGAGAACGTGTTTGCGGAAAAACTGTTTTTT	CASSENVFAEKLFF
-	TRBV7-9	TRBJ1-3	-	TGTGCCAGCAGCGACTTTGGAAACACCATATATTTT	CASSDFGNTIYF
-	TRBV4-3	TRBJ2-3	TRBD2	TGCGCCAGCAGCCAAGCTAGCGGGGTGACAGATACGCAGTATTTT	CASSQASGVTDTQYF
-	TRBV28	TRBJ2-5	TRBD2	TGTGCCAGCAGTGTACCAACTAGCGGCTCAAGTTCCCAGTACTTC	CASSVPTSGSSSQYF
few	TRBV7-3	TRBJ2-3	-	TGTGCCAGCAGCTCCCCCCTGGGGAATACGCAGTATTTT	CASSSPLGNTQYF
-	TRBV6-5	TRBJ1-2	-	TGTGCCAGCAGTTACTCTGACATTAACTATGGCTACACCTTC	CASSYSDINYGYTF
few	TRBV28	TRBJ2-1	TRBD1	TGTGCCAGCAGCCCCCGACAGGGGGCCTGGAATGAGCAGTTCTTC	CASSPRQGAWNEQFF
once	TRBV18	TRBJ1-1	-	TGTGCCAGCTCAGACACGGGACGGAACACTGAAGCTTTCTTT	CASSDTGRNTEAFF
-	TRBV5-1	TRBJ2-7	-	TGCGCCAGCAGCTTGGCGGGCACCACCGCCTACGAGCAGTACTTC	CASSLAGTTAYEQYF
once	TRBV19	TRBJ2-1	-	TGTGCCAGTAGTATAGGGGCAGGGATCCGAACCTCCTACGGGGAGCAGTTCTTC	CASSIGAGIRTSYGEQFF
-	TRBV5-3	TRBJ2-3	-	TGTGCCAGCAGCTTTTCCACCCTACTGGGGAGCACAGATACGCAGTATTTT	CASSFSTLLGSTDTQYF
many	TRBV7-2	TRBJ1-1	-	TGTGCCAGCAGATTCCCAGAGAACACTGAAGCTTTCTTT	CASRFPENTEAFF
-	TRBV6-2/TRBV6-3	TRBJ2-1	-	TGTGCCAGCATTCGACATACTAACAATGAGCAGTTCTTC	CASIRHTNNEQFF
many	TRBV7-9	TRBJ2-5	-	TGTGCCAGCAGCTGGGGAGCCCAAGAGACCCAGTACTTC	CASSWGAQETQYF
-	TRBV4-1	TRBJ2-1	TRBD1	TGCGCCAGCAGCCAGGGGGGACAGGGGGTAAACAATGAGCAGTTCTTC	CASSQGGQGVNNEQFF
many	TRBV12-3/TRBV12-4	TRBJ1-5	-	TGTGCCAGCAATCAGGGGAGGGCCCAGCCCCAGCATTTT	CASNQGRAQPQHF
-	TRBV24-1	TRBJ1-5	-	TGTGCCACCAATGCGGGGGGGAATCAGCCCCAGCATTTT	CATNAGGNQPQHF
few	TRBV6-1	TRBJ1-2	TRBD1	TGTGCCAGCATCTCCGGGACAGGACATGCCTATGGCTACACCTTC	CASISGTGHAYGYTF
-	TRBV12-3/TRBV12-4	TRBJ1-4	-	TGTGCCAGCAGTTTTTTGCAGGGCGAAAAACTGTTTTTT	CASSFLQGEKLFF
-	TRBV10-2	TRBJ2-5	-	TGCGCCAGCAGTGAGTCTGGACACCGGGGCCAGTACTTC	CASSESGHRGQYF
few	TRBV19	TRBJ2-1	-	TGTGCCAGTAGTATGGTTGCAGTCCCCTCCTACAATGAGCAGTTCTTC	CASSMVAVPSYNEQFF
-	TRBV12-3/TRBV12-4	TRBJ2-1	TRBD2	TGTGCCAGCAGAGACTCTAGCGGGGGGGCCTACAATGAGCAGTTCTTC	CASRDSSGGAYNEQFF
-	TRBV4-1	TRBJ2-5	TRBD2	TGCGCCAGCAGCTCTTTAGCGGGGGACTTCCAAGAGACCCAGTACTTC	CASSSLAGDFQETQYF
-	TRBV7-8	TRBJ1-1	-	TGTGCCAGCAGCCCTCAGACCCCTCTCCCTATGAACACTGAAGCTTTCTTT	CASSPQTPLPMNTEAFF
-	TRBV12-3/TRBV12-4	TRBJ2-1	TRBD2	TGTGCCAGCACCCCTGGACTAGCGGGCCCCTACAATGAGCAGTTCTTC	CASTPGLAGPYNEQFF
-	TRBV14	TRBJ2-1	TRBD2	TGTGCCAGCAGCCAAGAGGGACTAGCGGACAATGAGCAGTTCTTC	CASSQEGLADNEQFF
-	TRBV6-2/TRBV6-3	TRBJ1-1	-	TGTGCCAGCAGCTTGATACAGGATCACACTGAAGCTTTCTTT	CASSLIQDHTEAFF
-	TRBV12-3/TRBV12-4	TRBJ1-1	-	TGTGCCAGCAGGTGGGCCTTTGAAGCTTTCTTT	CASRWAFEAFF
few	TRBV7-9	TRBJ1-1	-	TGTGCCAGCAGCTTAGGAGATTATTTATTCTTT	CASSLGDYLFF
many	TRBV6-8	TRBJ2-6	TRBD1	TGTGCCAGCAGTTACACAGGGGCCTCTGGGGCCAACGTCCTGACTTTC	CASSYTGASGANVLTF
-	TRBV5-1	TRBJ2-7	-	TGCGCCAGCAGCTCGATTGGTTTGCACTACGAGCAGTACTTC	CASSSIGLHYEQYF
-	TRBV6-6	TRBJ2-3	TRBD2	TGTGCCAGCAGTTACTGGGGGGGATTGGATACGCAGTATTTT	CASSYWGGLDTQYF
many	TRBV27	TRBJ1-2	-	TGTGCCAGCAGGCCCCAGGGGAACTATGGCTACACCTTC	CASRPQGNYGYTF